The 15 T cell receptor beta chains listed next were all sequenced from one sample in a study of blood T cell repertoires in COVID-19. Sequencing used immunoSEQ multiplex PCR; TCRdb keeps in-frame clones, though not all of them. Among approximately 22,000 clones listed, more than 70% were seen once. Sequencing input: peripheral blood. These receptors all stem from a human donor in a cohort sampled during active COVID-19.

The genes are TRBV11-3 and TRBJ1-1; perhaps TRBD1 as D (6 bases). Trimming pared 2 bases from V and 4 bases from J, leaving 17 bases between. This CDR3 comprises 16 residues. CDR1 and CDR2 (germline): SGHNT, YENEEA. CDR3 region: CASSLRASLGGTEAFF. CDR3 bases: TGTGCCAGCAGCTTACGAGCCTCCCTAGGGGGCACTGAAGCTTTCTTT.

The chain couples TRBV5-4 to TRBJ1-2, with 8 positions matching TRBD1. Germline V CDR1 and CDR2: SGHNT, YYREEE (reference sequence). CDR3 length: 13 residues. CDR3 region: CGTGGNANYGYTF. DNA for the CDR3: TGTGGCACAGGGGGGAATGCTAACTATGGCTACACCTTC.

The chain has TRBV7-2 and TRBJ2-2; D not resolved. Per germline, CDR1 SGHTA and CDR2 FQGNSA. The CDR3 has 16 amino acids. With 2 bases removed from V and 0 bases from J, the gap between germline ends came to 10 bases. CDR3 sequence: CASSLMSVSNTGELFF. The CDR3, as DNA: TGTGCCAGCAGCTTAATGAGCGTATCGAACACCGGGGAGCTGTTTTTT.

The rearrangement joins TRBV12-5 to TRBJ1-4; no clear D. The germline V gene has CDR1 LGHNT and CDR2 FRNRAP. V was cut by 3 bases and J by 0 bases, with 8 bases left in between. The CDR3 spans 15 residues. The CDR3 loop is CASGLTESTNEKLFF. The CDR3 region has the DNA TGTGCTAGTGGTTTAACAGAGTCAACTAATGAAAAACTGTTTTTT. The full variable domain, its missing parts supplied by reference TRBV12-5 and TRBJ1-4, is DARVTQTPRHKVTEMGQEVTMRCQPILGHNTVFWYRQTMMQGLELLAYFRNRAPLDDSGMPKDRFSAEMPDATLATLKIQPSEPRDSAVYFCASGLTESTNEKLFFGSGTQLSVL.

The chain recombines TRBV5-1 with TRBJ2-7; the match to TRBD1 covers 8 bases. Looked up from germline, CDR1 is SGHRS and CDR2 is YFSETQ. The CDR3 covers 14 residues. The V and J ends lost 2 bases and 3 bases, in that order; junction bases with no gene match: 4. DNA of the CDR3: TGCGCCAGCAGCTTATATGGACAGGGCTACGAGCAGTACTTC. As protein: CASSLYGQGYEQYF. Supplemented by reference TRBV5-1 and TRBJ2-7, the full variable domain reads KAGVTQTPRYLIKTRGQQVTLSCSPISGHRSVSWYQQTPGQGLQFLFEYFSETQRNKGNFPGRFSGRQFSNSRSEMNVSTLELGDSALYLCASSLYGQGYEQYFGPGTRLTVT.

This clone was detected only once. This chain connects TRBV12-3 or TRBV12-4 to TRBJ2-1; D is unresolved. The V end lost 2 bases, the J end lost 7 bases, and 3 bases lay between the germline ends. The CDR3 length is 11 residues. DNA of the CDR3: TGTGCCAGCAGTTTACATAATGAGCAGTTCTTC. Translated: CASSLHNEQFF.

The CDR3 DNA reads TGTGCCACCAGCAGAGATCCAGGATATCAGCCCCAGCATTTT. Residues: CATSRDPGYQPQHF. J is TRBJ1-5 and V is TRBV15; D gene unclear. Germline loops: CDR1 LNHNV, CDR2 YYDKDF (reference sequence). V was clipped by 0 bases and J by 5 bases, with 8 bases between them. The CDR3 extends over 14 amino acids.

The chain carries TRBV7-9 and TRBJ2-7, with 8 bases matching TRBD1. This CDR3 comprises 16 residues. J lost 4 bases, V lost 6 bases, and 14 bases had no gene match. The germline CDR1 and CDR2 sequences are SEHNR and FQNEAQ (reference sequence). Written as DNA, the CDR3 is TGTGCCAGCAGTAAGCGCACCGGACAGGGACTTTACGAGCAGTACTTC. Encoded protein: CASSKRTGQGLYEQYF.

This clone was seen a few times. This chain connects TRBV4-1 to TRBJ2-7; D possibly corresponds to TRBD2 (5 bases). The CDR3 loop spans 17 amino acids. Germline V CDR1 and CDR2: MGHRA, YSYEKL. The V and J ends lost 0 bases and 7 bases respectively, with 22 bases between them. The CDR3 sequence: CASSQEGPPSIGLEQYF. CDR3 in DNA: TGCGCCAGCAGCCAAGAAGGACCCCCATCGATTGGACTGGAGCAGTACTTC.

This rearrangement joins TRBV9 to TRBJ2-1; no clear D. The CDR3 is 14 residues long. Germline V gives CDR1 SGDLS, CDR2 YYNGEE. Deletions cut 4 bases from V and 3 bases from J, with 11 bases between. For the CDR3, the DNA is TGTGCCAGCAGCCCAGGTCCAGGCTACAATGAGCAGTTCTTC. As protein: CASSPGPGYNEQFF.

This sequence joins TRBV9 and TRBJ1-2, with D unclear. This CDR3 contains 13 residues. With 6 bases removed from V and 5 bases from J, the gap between germline ends came to 14 bases. Germline CDR1 SGDLS, CDR2 YYNGEE. CDR3 sequence reads: CASTREGQYGYTF. The CDR3 DNA is TGTGCCAGCACCCGGGAGGGCCAGTATGGCTACACCTTC.

There are a few counts of this clone. V is TRBV7-8 and J is TRBJ1-6; D gene ambiguous. The germline V and J ends were trimmed by 1 base and 9 bases, with 10 bases remaining between them. The germline V gene has CDR1 SGHVS and CDR2 FQNEAQ. The CDR3 is 14 amino acids. CDR3 sequence (DNA): TGTGCCAGCAGCTTAGGAGGTCCGGGTTCACCCCTCCACTTT. Its translation is CASSLGGPGSPLHF.

This clone has a handful of counts. This chain links TRBV6-6 with TRBJ1-5, with D hard to call. V was clipped by 6 bases and J by 2 bases, with 11 bases between them. Germline values: CDR1 MNHNY, CDR2 SVGAGI (reference sequence). The CDR3 runs to 14 residues. CDR3 nucleotides: TGTGCCAGCAGGTCGTCAGTTCGCAATCAGCCCCAGCATTTT. Its protein product is CASRSSVRNQPQHF.

The V and J genes are TRBV27 and TRBJ1-6; D uncertain. Trimming pared 3 bases from V and 0 bases from J, leaving 6 bases between. Germline CDR1 reads MNHEY; CDR2 reads SMNVEV (reference sequence). The CDR3 sequence is 15 residues long. This CDR3 reads CASSFYSSYNSPLHF. CDR3 coding DNA: TGTGCCAGCAGTTTTTATAGCTCCTATAATTCACCCCTCCACTTT.

V usage is TRBV15 and J usage is TRBJ2-7; 7 positions agree with TRBD2. Germline-derived CDR1 and CDR2 are LNHNV and YYDKDF (reference sequence). The CDR3 is 14 amino acids. V was clipped by 1 base and J by 3 bases; unmatched bases: 3. The CDR3, as DNA: TGTGCCACCAGCAGAGGCCGCGGGGGCTACGAGCAGTACTTC. It codes for CATSRGRGGYEQYF.